These 6 T cell receptor beta chains were sequenced from one sample in a study of T cell responses to AZD1222 COVID-19 vaccine. Produced via immunoSEQ multiplex PCR; TCRdb's table is partial and in-frame only. Of 250,000 to 300,000 clones in the sample, roughly 93% were seen once. This specimen was peripheral blood, taken 28 days after the second AZD1222 dose. The receptors here all came from an adult who received the AZD1222 COVID-19 vaccine.

This chain links TRBV5-4 with TRBJ1-1; D uncertain. Germline-derived CDR1 and CDR2 are SGHNT and YYREEE (reference sequence). The ends were cut back, 4 bases at V and 2 bases at J, with 9 bases in the middle. There are 13 residues in the CDR3. CDR3 DNA sequence: TGTGCCAGCAGCAGAACAGTTAACACTGAAGCTTTCTTT. Amino acids: CASSRTVNTEAFF.

This chain connects TRBV12-3 or TRBV12-4 to TRBJ2-7; perhaps TRBD1 as D (6 bases). Trimming shortened V by 6 bases and J by 0 bases, and 9 bases separated the two germline ends. The CDR3 is 13 amino acids. The CDR3 DNA sequence: TGTGCCAGCAGCTTGGACAGCTCCTACGAGCAGTACTTC. This encodes CASSLDSSYEQYF.

Notes on this clone: Other DNA sequences of this sample code for an identical CDR3. The chain recombines TRBV7-3 with TRBJ1-6, with TRBD1 as a possible D gene (5 bases). Germline assignment: CDR1 SGHTA and CDR2 FQGTGA. This CDR3 spans 13 amino acids. With 3 bases removed from V and 6 bases from J, the gap between germline ends came to 6 bases. The CDR3 sequence is CASSLGGNSPLHF. CDR3 coding DNA: TGTGCCAGCAGCTTGGGGGGTAATTCACCCCTCCACTTT.

J is TRBJ2-7 and V is TRBV6-5, with D possibly being TRBD1 or TRBD2 (5 bases each). Germline CDR1 MNHEY, CDR2 SVGAGI. V was trimmed by 5 bases and J by 0 bases, leaving 14 bases between them. The CDR3 has 15 amino acids. CDR3 sequence (DNA): TGTGCCAGCAGTATCCGGGACGGCCGCTCCTACGAGCAGTACTTC. This encodes CASSIRDGRSYEQYF.

This sequence joins TRBV9 and TRBJ2-2; D may match TRBD1 or TRBD2 (5 bases each). There are 15 residues in the CDR3. V lost 4 bases and J lost 6, with 16 bases in between. CDR1 SGDLS and CDR2 YYNGEE come from the germline V gene. This CDR3 reads CASSPGGGIPGELFF. DNA for the CDR3: TGTGCCAGCAGCCCTGGGGGTGGGATACCCGGGGAGCTGTTTTTT.

In DNA, the CDR3 is TGTGCCAGCAGCTTGACGCCAACAGGGGGCCTATTTGGCTACACCTTC. Translating gives CASSLTPTGGLFGYTF. The chain carries TRBV11-2 and TRBJ1-2; TRBD1 aligns across 9 bases. Germline CDR1 reads SGHAT; CDR2 reads FQNNGV. J gave up 7 bases and V 3 bases, and 12 bases lay outside the gene matches. The CDR3 loop spans 16 amino acids. The full variable domain, its missing parts supplied by reference TRBV11-2 and TRBJ1-2, is EAGVAQSPRYKIIEKRQSVAFWCNPISGHATLYWYQQILGQGPKLLIQFQNNGVVDDSQLPKDRFSAERLKGVDSTLKIQPAKLEDSAVYLCASSLTPTGGLFGYTFGSGTRLTVV.